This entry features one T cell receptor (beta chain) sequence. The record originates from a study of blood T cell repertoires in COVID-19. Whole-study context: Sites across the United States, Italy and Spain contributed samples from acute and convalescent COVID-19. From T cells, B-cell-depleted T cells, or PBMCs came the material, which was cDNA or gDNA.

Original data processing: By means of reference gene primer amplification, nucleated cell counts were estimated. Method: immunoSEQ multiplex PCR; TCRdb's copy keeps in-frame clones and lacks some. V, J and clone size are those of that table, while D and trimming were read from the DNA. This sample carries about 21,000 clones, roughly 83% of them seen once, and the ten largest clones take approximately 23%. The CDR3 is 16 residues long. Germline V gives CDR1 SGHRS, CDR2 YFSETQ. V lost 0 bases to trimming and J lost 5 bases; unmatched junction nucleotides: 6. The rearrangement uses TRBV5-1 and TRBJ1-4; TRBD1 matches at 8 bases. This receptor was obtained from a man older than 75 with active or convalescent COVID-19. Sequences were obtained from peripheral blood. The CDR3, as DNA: TGCGCCAGCAGCTTGGAGGTCAGGGGGCTGAATGAAAAACTGTTTTTT. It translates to CASSLEVRGLNEKLFF.